This T cell receptor (beta chain) stems from a study of somatic mutations in cytotoxic T cells in rheumatoid arthritis. Study-wide context: Collection of patient blood (30 ml EDTA) took place right after diagnosis, before any treatment.

Points on this clone: Its antigen remains unknown.

CDR1 and CDR2 from the germline V gene are SGHTS and YDEGEE. There are 15 residues in the CDR3. Trimming pared 4 bases from V and 0 bases from J, leaving 14 bases between. Study findings and constraints: The study found CD8+ clonality increased with age in rheumatoid arthritis patients, not healthy controls.

Sequenced by immunoSEQ multiplex PCR; TCRdb stores in-frame clones only, minus some. The table shows about 23,000 clones, with around 80% occurring only once. By positive magnetic bead selection, CD4+ and CD8+ cells were isolated, and their purity was checked by flow cytometry. Specimen: CD8+ T cells sorted from blood. The source is an adult with rheumatoid arthritis. The V and J genes are TRBV5-8 and TRBJ2-7, with D perhaps matching TRBD1 or TRBD2 (6 bases each). The CDR3: CASSPAGGFSYEQYF. CDR3 nucleotides: TGTGCCAGCAGCCCGGCCGGGGGCTTCTCCTACGAGCAGTACTTC.